A selection of T cell receptor beta chains follows, all from one sample in a study of T cells in Graves' hyperthyroidism and ophthalmopathy. One entry per CDR3 protein results from TCRdb running MiXCR on the multiplex PCR reads. Of some 510,000 distinct CDR3 sequences in the sample, just over 45% were seen once. What was sequenced was peripheral blood or thyroid tissue (not recorded which). These receptors originate from a young woman with Graves' hyperthyroidism. CDR3s include the opening cysteine and the closing phenylalanine or tryptophan. A D gene is named only where the DNA matches it firmly. Not every row has a clone size; where given, it reads once, few, many or a size class.

cdr3_nt,cdr3_aa,cdr3_length,d_call,clone_size,v_call,j_call
TGTGCCAGCAGCCGCGGCAGGGGCGCGGGTACTACCGAGCAGTACTTC,CASSRGRGAGTTEQYF,16,-,-,TRBV7-9,TRBJ2-7
TGCGCCAGCACCGATTTGACTAGCGTATCCGGGGAGCTGTTTTTT,CASTDLTSVSGELFF,15,TRBD2,-,TRBV5-1,TRBJ2-2
TGCAGCGCCCTGGGCCTAGGCTATGGCTACACCTTC,CSALGLGYGYTF,12,-,-,TRBV29-1,TRBJ1-2
TGCAGTGCTAGAGATCATAACAGGGGGATTGTTCCGAACACTGAAGCTTTCTTT,CSARDHNRGIVPNTEAFF,18,TRBD1,many,TRBV20-1,TRBJ1-1
TGTGCCACCAGCAGAGTGGGATCTTGGAACACCGGGGAGCTGTTTTTT,CATSRVGSWNTGELFF,16,-,many,TRBV15,TRBJ2-2
TGTGCCACCAGCAGCCCCCAGGCGGTGGGCACTGAAGCTTTCTTT,CATSSPQAVGTEAFF,15,-,-,TRBV15,TRBJ1-1
TGCAGTGCTAGAGTCAGGGAGGCTGGCTACACCTTC,CSARVREAGYTF,12,-,many,TRBV20-1,TRBJ1-2
TGTGCCAGCAGCTCGGACAGGGAGAGTGAAAAACTGTTTTTT,CASSSDRESEKLFF,14,TRBD1,many,TRBV7-2,TRBJ1-4
TGTGCCATCAGCCCCCGAGGGGACCCGAGCCAAGAGACCCAGTACTTC,CAISPRGDPSQETQYF,16,-,-,TRBV10-3,TRBJ2-5
TGCAGCGTTGAAGCGGAGGGGGCGCGGAACTATGGCTACACCTTC,CSVEAEGARNYGYTF,15,TRBD1,many,TRBV29-1,TRBJ1-2
TGTGCCAGCAAGGAACAGTTATCCTACGAGCAGTACTTC,CASKEQLSYEQYF,13,-,many,TRBV2,TRBJ2-7
TGTGCCAGCAGCGTGTCCGGGACTAGCGGTAGCTACGAGCAGTACTTC,CASSVSGTSGSYEQYF,16,TRBD2,-,TRBV9,TRBJ2-7
TGTGCCAGCAGCTTACGAACTAGCGGGAGGTGGGAGACCCAGTACTTC,CASSLRTSGRWETQYF,16,TRBD2,-,TRBV7-8,TRBJ2-5
TGTGCCAGCAGCTTAGGGGGGACGGAGGCCCAGTACTTC,CASSLGGTEAQYF,13,-,-,TRBV7-8,TRBJ2-5
TGTGCCAGCAGCCAAAACGGACCCGTGGTCGCCCAAGAGACCCAGTACTTC,CASSQNGPVVAQETQYF,17,-,-,TRBV9,TRBJ2-5
TGTGCCAGCAGCCCCAGATCTAGCGGGGTGGGTGAGCAGTACTTC,CASSPRSSGVGEQYF,15,TRBD2,-,TRBV7-9,TRBJ2-5
TGTGCCAGCAGCCAAGAGACAGGGAATGAAAAACTGTTTTTT,CASSQETGNEKLFF,14,TRBD1,-,TRBV7-9,TRBJ1-4
TGCAGCAGTCCTGGACTTATCTCTGGGGCCAACGTCCTGACTTTC,CSSPGLISGANVLTF,15,-,-,TRBV29-1,TRBJ2-6
TGTGCCAGCAGTTACACAGGGGAGTATGGCTACACCTTC,CASSYTGEYGYTF,13,TRBD1,few,TRBV6-1,TRBJ1-2
TGTGCCAGCAGTTTCCCCCAGGGGGCCTATGGCTACACCTTC,CASSFPQGAYGYTF,14,TRBD1,-,TRBV12-3/TRBV12-4,TRBJ1-2